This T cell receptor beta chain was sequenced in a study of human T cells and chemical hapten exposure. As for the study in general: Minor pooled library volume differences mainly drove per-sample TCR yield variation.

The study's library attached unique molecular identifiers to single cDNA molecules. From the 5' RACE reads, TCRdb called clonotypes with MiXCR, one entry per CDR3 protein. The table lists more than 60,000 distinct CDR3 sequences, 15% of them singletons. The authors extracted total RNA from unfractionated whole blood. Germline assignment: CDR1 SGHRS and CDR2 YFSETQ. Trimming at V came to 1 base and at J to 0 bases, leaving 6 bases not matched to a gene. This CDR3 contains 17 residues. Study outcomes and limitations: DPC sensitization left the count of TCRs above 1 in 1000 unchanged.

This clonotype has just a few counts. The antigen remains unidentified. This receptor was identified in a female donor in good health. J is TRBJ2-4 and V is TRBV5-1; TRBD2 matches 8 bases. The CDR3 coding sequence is TGCGCCAGCAGCTTGCTGCCAGCGGGGGCAGCCAAAAACATTCAGTACTTC. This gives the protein CASSLLPAGAAKNIQYF.